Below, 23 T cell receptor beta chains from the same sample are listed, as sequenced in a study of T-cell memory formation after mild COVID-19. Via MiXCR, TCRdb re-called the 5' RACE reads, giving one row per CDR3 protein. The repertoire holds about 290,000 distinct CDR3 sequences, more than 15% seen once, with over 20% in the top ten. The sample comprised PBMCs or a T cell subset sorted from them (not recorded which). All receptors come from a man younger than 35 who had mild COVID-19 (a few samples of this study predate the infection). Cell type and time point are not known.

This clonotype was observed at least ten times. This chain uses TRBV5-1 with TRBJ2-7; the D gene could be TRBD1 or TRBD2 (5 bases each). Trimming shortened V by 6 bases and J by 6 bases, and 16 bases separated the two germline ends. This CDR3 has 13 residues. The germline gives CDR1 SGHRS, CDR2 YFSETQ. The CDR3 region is CASTLVSGREQYF. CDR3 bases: TGCGCCAGCACCCTTGTATCGGGGCGCGAGCAGTACTTC.

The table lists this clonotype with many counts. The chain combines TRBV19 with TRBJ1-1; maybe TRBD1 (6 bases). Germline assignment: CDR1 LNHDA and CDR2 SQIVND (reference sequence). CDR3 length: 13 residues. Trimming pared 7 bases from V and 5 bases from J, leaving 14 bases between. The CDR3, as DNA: TGTGCCAGTAAGGAATCCGGGACAACTGAAGCTTTCTTT. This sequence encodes CASKESGTTEAFF.

This CDR3 reads CASKIEENTEAFF. The CDR3 nucleotides are TGTGCCAGCAAAATCGAGGAAAACACTGAAGCTTTCTTT. V and J are TRBV2 and TRBJ1-1, with D uncertain. V lost 7 bases to trimming and J lost 2 bases, with 11 bases between them. From germline, CDR1 is SNHLY and CDR2 FYNNEI. CDR3 length: 13 residues.

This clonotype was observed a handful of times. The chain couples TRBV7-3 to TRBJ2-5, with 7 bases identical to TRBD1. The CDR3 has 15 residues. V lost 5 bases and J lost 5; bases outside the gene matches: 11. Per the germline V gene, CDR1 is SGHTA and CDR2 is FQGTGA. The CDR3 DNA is TGTGCCAGCAGCGATGGACAGGCGTTGTCCGAGACCCAGTACTTC. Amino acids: CASSDGQALSETQYF.

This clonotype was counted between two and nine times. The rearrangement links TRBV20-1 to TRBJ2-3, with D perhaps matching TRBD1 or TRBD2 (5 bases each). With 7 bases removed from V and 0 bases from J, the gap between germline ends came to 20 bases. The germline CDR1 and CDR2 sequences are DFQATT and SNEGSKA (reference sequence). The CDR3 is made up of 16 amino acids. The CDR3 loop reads CSGTGADGPSTDTQYF. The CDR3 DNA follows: TGCAGTGGTACCGGGGCCGACGGGCCTAGCACAGATACGCAGTATTTT.

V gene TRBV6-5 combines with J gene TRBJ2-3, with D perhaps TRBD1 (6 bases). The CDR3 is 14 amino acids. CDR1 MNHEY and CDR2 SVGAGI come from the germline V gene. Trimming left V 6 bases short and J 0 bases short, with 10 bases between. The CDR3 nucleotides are TGTGCCAGCAGCGGACAGTTTAGCACAGATACGCAGTATTTT. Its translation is CASSGQFSTDTQYF.

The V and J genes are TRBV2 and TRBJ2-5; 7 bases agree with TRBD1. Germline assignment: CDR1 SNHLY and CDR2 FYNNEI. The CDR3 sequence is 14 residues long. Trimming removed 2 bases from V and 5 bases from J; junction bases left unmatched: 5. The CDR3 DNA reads TGTGCCAGCAGTGAAAACAGGGGTGGGGAGACCCAGTACTTC. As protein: CASSENRGGETQYF.

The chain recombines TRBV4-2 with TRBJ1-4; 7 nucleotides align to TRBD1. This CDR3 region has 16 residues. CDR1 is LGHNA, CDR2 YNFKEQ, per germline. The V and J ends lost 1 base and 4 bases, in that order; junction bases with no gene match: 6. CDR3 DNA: TGTGCCAGCAGCCAAGTAGCGGGACAGAATAATGAAAAACTGTTTTTT. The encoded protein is CASSQVAGQNNEKLFF.

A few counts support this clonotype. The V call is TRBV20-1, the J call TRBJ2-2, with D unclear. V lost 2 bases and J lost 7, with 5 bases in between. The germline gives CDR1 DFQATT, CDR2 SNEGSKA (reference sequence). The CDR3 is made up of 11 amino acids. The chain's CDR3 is CSARRLGELFF. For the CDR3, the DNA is TGCAGTGCTAGACGGCTCGGGGAGCTGTTTTTT.

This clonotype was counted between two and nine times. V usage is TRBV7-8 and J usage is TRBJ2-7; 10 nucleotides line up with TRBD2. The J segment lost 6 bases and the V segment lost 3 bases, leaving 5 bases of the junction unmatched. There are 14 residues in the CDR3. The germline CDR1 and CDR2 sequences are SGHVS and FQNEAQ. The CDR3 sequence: CASSFSGGALEQYF. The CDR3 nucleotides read TGTGCCAGCAGCTTCAGCGGGGGGGCTCTCGAGCAGTACTTC.

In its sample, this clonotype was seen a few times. CDR3 sequence: CSASNPVTDTQYF. CDR3 in DNA: TGCAGTGCTAGTAACCCGGTGACAGATACGCAGTATTTT. The chain is built from TRBV20-1 and TRBJ2-3; D ambiguous. The germline V gene has CDR1 DFQATT and CDR2 SNEGSKA (reference sequence). The CDR3 contains 13 residues. Trimming pared 3 bases from V and 3 bases from J, leaving 10 bases between.

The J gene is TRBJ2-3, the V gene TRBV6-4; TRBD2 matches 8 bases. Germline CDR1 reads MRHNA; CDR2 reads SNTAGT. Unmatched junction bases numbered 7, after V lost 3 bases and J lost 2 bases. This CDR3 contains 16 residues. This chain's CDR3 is CASSEAGGKHTDTQYF. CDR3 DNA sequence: TGTGCCAGCAGTGAGGCGGGGGGAAAACACACAGATACGCAGTATTTT.

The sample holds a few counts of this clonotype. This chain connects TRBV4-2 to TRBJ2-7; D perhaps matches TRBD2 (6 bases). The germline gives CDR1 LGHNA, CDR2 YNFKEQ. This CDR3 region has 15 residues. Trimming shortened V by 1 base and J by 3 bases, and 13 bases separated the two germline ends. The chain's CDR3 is CASSQGTGGYYEQYF. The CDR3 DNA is TGTGCCAGCAGCCAAGGAACAGGAGGGTACTACGAGCAGTACTTC.

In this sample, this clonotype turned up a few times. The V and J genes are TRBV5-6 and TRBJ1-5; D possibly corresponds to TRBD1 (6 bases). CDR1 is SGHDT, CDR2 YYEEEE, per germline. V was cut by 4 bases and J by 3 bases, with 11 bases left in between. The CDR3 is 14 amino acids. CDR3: CASSLGQFNQPQHF. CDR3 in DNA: TGTGCCAGCAGCCTCGGACAGTTCAATCAGCCCCAGCATTTT.

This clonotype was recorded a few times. CDR3 nucleotides: TGTGCCAGCAGCTTGAGGGGCTCTTTTGGAAACACCATATATTTT. Translating gives CASSLRGSFGNTIYF. The J gene is TRBJ1-3, the V gene TRBV7-9; D may be TRBD1 (5 bases). CDR3 length: 15 residues. V was cut by 3 bases and J by 3 bases, with 12 bases left in between. From germline, CDR1 is SEHNR and CDR2 FQNEAQ (reference sequence).

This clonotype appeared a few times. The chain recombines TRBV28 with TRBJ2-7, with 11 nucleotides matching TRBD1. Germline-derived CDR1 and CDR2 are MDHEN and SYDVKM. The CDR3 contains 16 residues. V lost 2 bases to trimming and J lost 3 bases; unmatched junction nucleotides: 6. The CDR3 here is CASSLGSGTGGYEQYF. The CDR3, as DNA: TGTGCCAGCAGTTTAGGCTCCGGGACAGGGGGCTACGAGCAGTACTTC.

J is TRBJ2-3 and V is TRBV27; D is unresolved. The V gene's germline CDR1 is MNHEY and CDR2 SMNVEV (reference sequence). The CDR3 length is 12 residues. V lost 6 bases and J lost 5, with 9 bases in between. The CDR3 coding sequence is TGTGCCAGCAGGGGCATGGGAGATACGCAGTATTTT. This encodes CASRGMGDTQYF.

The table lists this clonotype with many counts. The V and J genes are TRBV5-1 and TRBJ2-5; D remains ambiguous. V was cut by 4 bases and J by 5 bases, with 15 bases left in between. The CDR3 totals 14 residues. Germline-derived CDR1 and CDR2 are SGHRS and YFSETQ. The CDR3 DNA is TGCGCCAGCAGCGACAACTTGTCGTGGGAGACCCAGTACTTC. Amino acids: CASSDNLSWETQYF.

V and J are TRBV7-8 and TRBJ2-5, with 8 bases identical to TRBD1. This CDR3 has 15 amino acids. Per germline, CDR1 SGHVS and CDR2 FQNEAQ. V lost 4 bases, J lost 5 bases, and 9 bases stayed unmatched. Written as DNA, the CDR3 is TGTGCCAGCAGCTCGAGACAGGGGCCTTGGGAGACCCAGTACTTC. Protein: CASSSRQGPWETQYF.

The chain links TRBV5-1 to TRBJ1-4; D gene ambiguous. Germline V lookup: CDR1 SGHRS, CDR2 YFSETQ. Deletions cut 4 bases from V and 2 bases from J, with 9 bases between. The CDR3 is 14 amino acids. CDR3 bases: TGCGCCAGCAGCCCCGCGGGGACTAATGAAAAACTGTTTTTT. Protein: CASSPAGTNEKLFF.

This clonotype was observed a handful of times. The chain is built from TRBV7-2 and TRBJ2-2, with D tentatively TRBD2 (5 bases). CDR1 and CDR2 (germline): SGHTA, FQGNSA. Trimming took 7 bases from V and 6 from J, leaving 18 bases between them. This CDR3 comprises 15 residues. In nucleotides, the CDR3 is TGTGCCAGCATCACCCAAGAGGGCTACCCCGGGGAGCTGTTTTTT. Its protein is CASITQEGYPGELFF.

The CDR3 region is CASSEPSLGTGELFF. The CDR3 nucleotides read TGTGCCAGCAGTGAGCCATCCCTGGGCACCGGGGAGCTGTTTTTT. The chain employs TRBV25-1 and TRBJ2-2; no clear D gene. This CDR3 has 15 amino acids. CDR1 is MGHDK and CDR2 is SYGVNS in the germline V gene. V shed 3 bases and J shed 4 bases, with 12 bases lying between them.

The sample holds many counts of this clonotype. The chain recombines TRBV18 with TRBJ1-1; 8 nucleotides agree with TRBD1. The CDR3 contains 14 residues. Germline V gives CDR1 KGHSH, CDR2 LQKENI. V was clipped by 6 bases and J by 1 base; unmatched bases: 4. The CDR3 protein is CASSGQGANTEAFF. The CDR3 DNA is TGTGCCAGCTCCGGACAGGGCGCGAACACTGAAGCTTTCTTT. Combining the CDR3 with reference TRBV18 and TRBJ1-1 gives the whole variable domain NAGVMQNPRHLVRRRGQEARLRCSPMKGHSHVYWYRQLPEEGLKFMVYLQKENIIDESGMPKERFSAEFPKEGPSILRIQQVVRGDSAAYFCASSGQGANTEAFFGQGTRLTVV.